The 7 T cell receptor beta chains listed next were all sequenced from one sample in a study of T cell clonotyping in hematopoietic cell transplantation. The table came from immunoSEQ multiplex PCR; TCRdb's copy has only in-frame clones and leaves some out. The sample includes 11,000 to 15,000 clones, over 85% seen only once; the top ten take 4% to 5%. The material was PBMCs, obtained 30 days after allogeneic stem cell transplant. These receptors were obtained from a male patient in his sixties who had an allogeneic stem cell transplant from an unrelated donor, so the T cells may come from the graft donor. Some clones in this sample may be carry-over from other donors' samples.

The chain has TRBV27 and TRBJ2-7; D tentatively fits TRBD1 or TRBD2 (6 bases each). The CDR3 totals 15 residues. V lost 5 bases to trimming and J lost 1 base, with 15 bases between them. Per germline, CDR1 MNHEY and CDR2 SMNVEV (reference sequence). CDR3 sequence reads: CASSVEGVRSYEQYF. CDR3 bases: TGTGCCAGCAGTGTGGAGGGGGTAAGGTCCTACGAGCAGTACTTC.

The V gene is TRBV9, the J gene TRBJ2-5; D uncertain. Germline V lookup: CDR1 SGDLS, CDR2 YYNGEE. Trimming took off 3 bases at V and 0 bases at J, with 12 bases between the two ends. This CDR3 contains 15 residues. CDR3 nucleotides: TGTGCCAGCAGCGCCGCCGATTGGTACCAAGAGACCCAGTACTTC. As protein: CASSAADWYQETQYF. Based on the CDR3 plus reference TRBV9 and TRBJ2-5, the full variable domain is DSGVTQTPKHLITATGQRVTLRCSPRSGDLSVYWYQQSLDQGLQFLIQYYNGEERAKGNILERFSAQQFPDLHSELNLSSLELGDSALYFCASSAADWYQETQYFGPGTRLLVL.

Written as DNA, the CDR3 is TGTGCCAGCAGCCAAGACCGGGAGGGAGTCTGGAATACGCAGTATTTT. Its translation is CASSQDREGVWNTQYF. J is TRBJ2-3 and V is TRBV4-2; 8 nucleotides agree with TRBD2. With V trimmed by 0 bases and J by 7 bases, 9 bases remained unmatched. This CDR3 has 16 amino acids. Germline lookup yields CDR1 LGHNA and CDR2 YNFKEQ.

V usage is TRBV10-3 and J usage is TRBJ2-7, with 7 bases matching TRBD1. The CDR3 sequence is 14 residues long. CDR1 and CDR2 (germline): ENHRY, SYGVKD. The V gene end was trimmed by 7 bases and the J gene end by 5 bases; junction bases not matched to a gene: 11. The CDR3 loop is CAIKPGTAQDEQYF. The DNA of the CDR3 is TGTGCCATCAAACCCGGGACAGCCCAGGACGAGCAGTACTTC.

This clone came up a few times. The V gene is TRBV5-4, the J gene TRBJ2-3, with no clear D. The V and J ends lost 4 bases and 0 bases respectively, with 6 bases between them. Germline V gene lookup returns CDR1 SGHNT and CDR2 YYREEE (reference sequence). The CDR3 runs to 13 residues. The CDR3: CASSPISTDTQYF. The CDR3 DNA reads TGTGCCAGCAGCCCAATCAGCACAGATACGCAGTATTTT.

The J gene is TRBJ2-3, the V gene TRBV10-3; 8 bases fit TRBD2. The CDR3 contains 16 residues. Trimming took 3 bases from V and 2 from J; bases not matched to a gene: 7. CDR1 is ENHRY, CDR2 SYGVKD, per germline. In nucleotides, the CDR3 is TGTGCCATCAGTGAAAGCGGCGGGGGGTTCACAGATACGCAGTATTTT. Its protein is CAISESGGGFTDTQYF.

The rearrangement links TRBV14 to TRBJ2-3; D not certain. This CDR3 has 11 amino acids. The V gene lost 1 base and the J gene lost 4 bases, with 0 bases spanning the gap. The germline V gene encodes CDR1 SGHDN and CDR2 FVKESK. CDR3 loop: CASSQADTQYF. In nucleotides, the CDR3 is TGTGCCAGCAGCCAAGCAGATACGCAGTATTTT.